The T cell receptor (beta chain) described here comes from a study of shared clonotypes between healthy human individuals. Some clones are missing from TCRdb's copy, which holds only in-frame ones; the method was immunoSEQ multiplex PCR. There are 2.5 million or so clones in the sample; 85% to 95% occur only once, and over 0.12% lies in the top ten. The length of the CDR3 is 14 residues. The germline V and J ends were trimmed by 6 bases and 4 bases, with 12 bases remaining between them. CDR1 LNHDA and CDR2 SQIVND come from the germline V gene (reference sequence). The source of this sequence is a man younger than 35 in good health. The sequenced sample was naive CD4+ T cells sorted from blood. Subset indicated: CD45RA+ positively selected. The chain couples TRBV19 to TRBJ2-2; D is perhaps TRBD2 (7 bases). The CDR3 protein is CASSHREGTGELFF. CDR3 DNA sequence: TGTGCCAGTAGCCACAGGGAGGGCACCGGGGAGCTGTTTTTT.